The 20 T cell receptor beta chains below were found in one sample sequenced in a study of beta chain features in type 1 diabetes. Expressed TCRB transcripts were sequenced after all isolated RNA was converted to cDNA. Clones were sequenced by immunoSEQ multiplex PCR, and TCRdb holds only the in-frame ones, with some missing. The repertoire holds under 300,000 clones, with about 25% as singletons. The source material was central memory CD4+ T cells from blood. The receptors shown here come from a man aged 30-40 years in good health.

V usage is TRBV2 and J usage is TRBJ2-1, with 8 bases matching TRBD2. CDR3 size: 15 residues. V lost 2 bases to trimming and J lost 7 bases; unmatched junction nucleotides: 7. CDR1 SNHLY and CDR2 FYNNEI come from the germline V gene. CDR3 region: CASSELGLASNEQFF. The CDR3 bases are TGTGCCAGCAGTGAACTCGGACTAGCTTCAAATGAGCAGTTCTTC.

In this sample, this clone turned up a few times. This chain connects TRBV2 to TRBJ2-7; no reliable D call. Germline V CDR1 and CDR2: SNHLY, FYNNEI. There are 11 residues in the CDR3. V lost 8 bases, J lost 2 bases, and 7 bases lay in between. The CDR3 DNA reads as TGTGCCAGCCGGCAGGCCTACGAGCAGTACTTC. Protein sequence: CASRQAYEQYF.

J is TRBJ2-3 and V is TRBV6-5; D is uncertain. The CDR3 contains 14 residues. Germline-derived CDR1 and CDR2 are MNHEY and SVGAGI. Trimming stripped 2 bases from V and 10 bases from J, with 16 bases between. CDR3 DNA: TGTGCCAGCAGTTACACCCCTAAGTCGCAAGCGCAGTATTTT. Translation gives CASSYTPKSQAQYF.

A word on this clone: At one boundary the junction diverges from the germline segment, which might be a read error. This chain connects TRBV5-1 to TRBJ2-7, with D possibly being TRBD1 (5 bases). In germline, CDR1 is SGHRS, CDR2 YFSETQ. The length of the CDR3 is 14 residues. CDR3 nucleotides: TGCGCCAGCAGCTTTTGGGGCCCCTCCTCCGAGCAGTACTTC. It codes for CASSFWGPSSEQYF.

The V gene is TRBV6-4, the J gene TRBJ1-5, with D possibly TRBD1 on 5 matching bases. CDR3 length: 15 amino acids. Germline CDR1 MRHNA, CDR2 SNTAGT. V was clipped by 3 bases and J by 8 bases, with 17 bases between them. The CDR3 DNA sequence: TGTGCCAGCAGTGAGATTCCAGGGTCCGACAAGCCCCAGCATTTT. Encoded protein: CASSEIPGSDKPQHF.

This clone was detected only a few times. This chain links TRBV7-9 with TRBJ2-1, with no clear D. Germline V gene lookup returns CDR1 SEHNR and CDR2 FQNEAQ (reference sequence). V was clipped by 2 bases and J by 1 base, with 9 bases between them. The CDR3 is made up of 15 amino acids. CDR3 residues: CASSLNLGSYNEQFF. DNA of the CDR3: TGTGCCAGCAGCTTAAACCTGGGGTCCTACAATGAGCAGTTCTTC.

The rearrangement joins TRBV6-5 to TRBJ2-1; D is unclear. The germline V gene has CDR1 MNHEY and CDR2 SVGAGI. CDR3 length equals 14 residues. The V gene lost 5 bases and the J gene lost 5 bases, with 13 bases spanning the gap. Here the CDR3 reads CASSKPSANNEQFF. CDR3 nucleotides: TGTGCCAGCAGTAAACCTTCAGCTAACAATGAGCAGTTCTTC.

V is TRBV1 and J is TRBJ2-1; TRBD2 reflects the table's D call only, with no check against the DNA. TRBV1 is tagged as a pseudogene. The CDR3 length is 14 residues. For the CDR3, the DNA is TGCACCAGCAGCGGACTAGCGAACTACAATGAGCAGTTCTTC. Translating gives CTSSGLANYNEQFF.

This clone was seen more than once but under ten times. The chain combines TRBV29-1 with TRBJ1-2, with unresolved D. V was trimmed by 8 bases and J by 4 bases, leaving 14 bases between them. CDR3 length: 12 amino acids. Germline-derived CDR1 and CDR2 are SQVTM and ANQGSEA. Written as DNA, the CDR3 is TGCAGCCACCGCGGGGATGCCTATGGCTACACCTTC. Its translation: CSHRGDAYGYTF.

This chain joins TRBV19 and TRBJ1-6, with a weak D call TRBD1 (6 bases). The CDR3 is 14 amino acids. Germline V gene sequence: CDR1 LNHDA, CDR2 SQIVND (reference sequence). The V and J ends lost 3 bases and 11 bases respectively, with 14 bases between them. The CDR3 protein is CASSIRPGETPLHF. Here the CDR3 DNA reads TGTGCCAGTAGTATTCGGCCAGGGGAGACACCCCTCCACTTT.

The table lists this clone with a few counts. The V call is TRBV18, the J call TRBJ2-3, with D possibly matching TRBD1 (6 bases). The germline CDR1 and CDR2 sequences are KGHSH and LQKENI. V lost 0 bases, J lost 3 bases, and 13 bases lay in between. This CDR3 has 16 residues. The CDR3 region is CASSPPVRGSTDTQYF. DNA for the CDR3: TGTGCCAGCTCACCACCTGTCAGGGGAAGTACAGATACGCAGTATTTT.

The chain uses TRBV7-2 and TRBJ2-3, with unresolved D. Germline CDR1 and CDR2: SGHTA and FQGNSA. CDR3 length: 13 residues. The V gene lost 6 bases and the J gene lost 3 bases, with 10 bases spanning the gap. CDR3 region: CASRPPGTDTQYF. The CDR3 DNA reads TGTGCCAGCAGACCACCTGGGACAGATACGCAGTATTTT.

This clone has a handful of counts. The chain couples TRBV25-1 to TRBJ1-3; D is uncertain. CDR3 length: 15 residues. V lost 4 bases and J 0 bases, leaving 10 bases between the germline ends. In germline, CDR1 is MGHDK, CDR2 SYGVNS. The CDR3 DNA sequence: TGTGCCAGCAGTGGATCGGTCATCTCTGGAAACACCATATATTTT. It translates to CASSGSVISGNTIYF.

This sequence joins TRBV1 and TRBJ1-5; the table's D call of TRBD1 was not tested on the DNA. TRBV1 is a known pseudogene. CDR3 length: 15 residues. CDR3 DNA: TGCACCAGCAGCCAAGATTTCAGGGTCAATCAGCCCCAGCATTTT. This encodes CTSSQDFRVNQPQHF.

The chain is built from TRBV5-1 and TRBJ2-2; TRBD1 is a possible D gene (5 bases). The germline V and J ends were trimmed by 5 bases and 2 bases, with 13 bases remaining between them. The CDR3 consists of 15 residues. Germline-derived CDR1 and CDR2 are SGHRS and YFSETQ. DNA for the CDR3: TGCGCCAGCAGTTTAAGGGGATCCAACACCGGGGAGCTGTTTTTT. Amino acid sequence: CASSLRGSNTGELFF.

This clone showed up just a few times. The chain recombines TRBV28 with TRBJ2-3; 9 bases are a match to TRBD2. J lost 3 bases, V lost 1 base, and 8 bases had no gene match. This CDR3 is built from 17 residues. CDR1 and CDR2 (germline): MDHEN, SYDVKM. Here the CDR3 DNA reads TGTGCCAGCAGTTTATTGACCGCGGGAGGGGAGACAGATACGCAGTATTTT. The encoded protein is CASSLLTAGGETDTQYF.

In this sample, this clone turned up once. The rearrangement links TRBV6-1 to TRBJ2-7; D possibly uses TRBD1 or TRBD2 (5 bases each). Trimming stripped 7 bases from V and 5 bases from J, with 12 bases between. The CDR3 consists of 12 residues. Germline CDR1 reads MNHNS; CDR2 reads SASEGT. The CDR3 here is CASNPGRHEQYF. Here the CDR3 DNA reads TGTGCCAGCAACCCGGGGCGGCACGAGCAGTACTTC.

This clone was seen a handful of times. The chain carries TRBV5-1 and TRBJ2-7; 11 bases are a match to TRBD1. J lost 2 bases, V lost 3 bases, and 1 base had no gene match. Germline CDR1 SGHRS, CDR2 YFSETQ. This CDR3 is 14 amino acids long. CDR3 in amino acids: CASSWTGGPYEQYF. DNA of the CDR3: TGCGCCAGCAGCTGGACAGGGGGCCCCTACGAGCAGTACTTC.

The chain is built from TRBV30 and TRBJ1-6; 7 nucleotides match TRBD1. The CDR3 runs 15 residues. CDR1 and CDR2 from the germline V gene are GTSNPN and SVGIG (reference sequence). V lost 0 bases and J lost 7; bases outside the gene matches: 6. CDR3 protein: CAWSVGGRGNSPLHF. The CDR3 bases are TGTGCCTGGAGTGTAGGGGGCAGGGGGAATTCACCCCTCCACTTT.

In this sample, this clone turned up a few times. V usage is TRBV29-1 and J usage is TRBJ2-7; D is uncertain. Trimming left V 5 bases short and J 3 bases short, with 14 bases between. The CDR3 is made up of 13 amino acids. CDR1 is SQVTM and CDR2 is ANQGSEA in the germline V gene. As DNA, the CDR3 is TGCAGCGTTCAACCAGGAGAACACTACGAGCAGTACTTC. Its protein product is CSVQPGEHYEQYF.